This is a list of T cell receptor beta chains from one sample in a study of CD8 T cells in Susac syndrome. Via MiXCR, TCRdb re-called the immunoSEQ multiplex PCR reads, giving one row per CDR3 protein. This table holds a few hundred thousand distinct CDR3 sequences, about 95% found once. Specimen: CD4+ T cells from PBMCs. The receptor source for this set is a human donor with multiple sclerosis. The CDR3 runs from the conserved cysteine through the conserved F or W. A D gene is named only where the DNA matches it firmly. Only some rows state a clone size, as once, few, many or a class for expanded clones.

len	v_gene	d_gene	abundance	j_gene	CDR3aa	CDR3nt
13	TRBV7-9	.	.	TRBJ2-5	CASGERAEETQYF	TGTGCCAGTGGGGAGAGAGCTGAAGAGACCCAGTACTTC
13	TRBV18	.	.	TRBJ2-5	CASSPPAQETQYF	TGTGCCAGCTCACCACCCGCCCAAGAGACCCAGTACTTC
17	TRBV20-1	TRBD1	.	TRBJ2-7	CSASLQKQTGDRDEQYF	TGCAGTGCTAGCCTACAAAAACAGACAGGGGATAGGGACGAGCAGTACTTC
21	TRBV6-5	.	once	TRBJ1-4	CASSYSRPGAGRIATNEKLFF	TGTGCCAGCAGTTACTCTCGCCCTGGAGCGGGCCGGATAGCAACTAATGAAAAACTGTTTTTT
13	TRBV18	.	few	TRBJ1-2	CASSPKEDYGYTF	TGTGCCAGCTCACCAAAGGAAGACTATGGCTACACCTTC
16	TRBV7-3	TRBD1	.	TRBJ1-6	CASSSTSDRGLSPLHF	TGTGCCAGCAGCTCGACGAGCGACAGGGGGCTCTCACCCCTCCACTTT
15	TRBV6-6	.	.	TRBJ2-1	CASSYGTLSYNEQFF	TGTGCCAGCAGTTACGGAACCCTCTCCTACAATGAGCAGTTCTTC
13	TRBV15	TRBD1	once	TRBJ2-7	CATSRADRAEQYF	TGTGCCACCAGCAGAGCCGACAGGGCCGAGCAGTACTTC
15	TRBV9	TRBD1	.	TRBJ1-1	CASSVNTGGLTEAFF	TGTGCCAGCAGCGTCAATACAGGGGGGTTGACTGAAGCTTTCTTT
14	TRBV14	.	.	TRBJ2-1	CASSLTSRAESGFF	TGTGCCAGCAGCCTCACTTCGCGGGCGGAGAGTGGGTTCTTC
13	TRBV18	.	.	TRBJ2-3	CASSPVSTDTQYF	TGTGCCAGCTCACCGGTCAGCACAGATACGCAGTATTTT
16	TRBV20-1	TRBD2	.	TRBJ2-1	CSARPYMGREYNEQFF	TGCAGTGCTAGGCCCTATATGGGGCGGGAGTACAATGAGCAGTTCTTC
13	TRBV15	.	.	TRBJ1-1	CATSPWGNTEAFF	TGTGCCACCTCACCCTGGGGGAACACTGAAGCTTTCTTT
17	TRBV6-1	.	.	TRBJ2-2	CASSEARRVANTGELFF	TGTGCCAGCAGTGAAGCGCGTAGGGTGGCGAACACCGGGGAGCTGTTTTTT
16	TRBV18	TRBD1	.	TRBJ1-5	CASSTSPPRGDQPQHF	TGTGCCAGCTCAACCTCCCCCCCCAGGGGGGATCAGCCCCAGCATTTT
14	TRBV30	.	.	TRBJ1-5	CACSIHSYNQPQHF	TGTGCCTGCTCAATCCACAGTTACAATCAGCCCCAGCATTTT
15	TRBV18	.	.	TRBJ1-3	CASSPVVGLGGTIYF	TGTGCCAGCTCACCAGTGGTCGGCCTAGGTGGCACCATATATTTT
17	TRBV5-1	TRBD2	.	TRBJ2-3	CASSRSGRAAGTDTQYF	TGCGCCAGCAGCCGTAGCGGGAGGGCCGCAGGGACAGATACGCAGTATTTT
13	TRBV24-1	TRBD1	.	TRBJ2-7	CATSATGSAEQYF	TGTGCCACCAGTGCGACAGGGTCTGCGGAGCAGTACTTC
13	TRBV7-3	.	.	TRBJ2-1	CASSSVPYNEQFF	TGTGCCAGCAGCTCCGTCCCCTACAATGAGCAGTTCTTC
14	TRBV12-5	.	.	TRBJ2-1	CASGLELGFGEQFF	TGTGCTAGTGGTTTGGAACTAGGGTTTGGTGAGCAGTTCTTC
13	TRBV19	TRBD2	once	TRBJ2-7	CASRLAGEGEQYF	TGTGCCAGTCGACTAGCGGGAGAGGGGGAGCAGTACTTC
14	TRBV10-3	.	once	TRBJ1-1	CAIRDANEGTEAFF	TGTGCCATCAGAGACGCAAACGAAGGGACTGAAGCTTTCTTT
13	TRBV6-1	TRBD1	.	TRBJ1-2	CASSPDRVHGYTF	TGTGCCAGCAGCCCGGACAGGGTCCATGGCTACACCTTC
14	TRBV20-1	.	.	TRBJ2-1	CSARDSMTSGGQFF	TGCAGTGCTAGAGATAGTATGACTTCCGGGGGGCAGTTCTTC
13	TRBV29-1	.	.	TRBJ1-2	CSVHGQGDYGYTF	TGCAGCGTTCACGGACAAGGGGACTATGGCTACACCTTC
16	TRBV27	.	.	TRBJ2-7	CARVARSTWGMEEQYF	TGTGCCAGAGTGGCACGCTCAACTTGGGGGATGGAAGAGCAGTACTTC